This T cell receptor (beta chain) is from a study of PD-1 blockade in mismatch repair-deficient tumors. Findings and caveats of the study: Tumor-resident clones, often undetectable pretreatment in blood, expanded then contracted after pembrolizumab.

The repertoire was sequenced with immunoSEQ multiplex PCR; TCRdb's copy has only in-frame clones and lacks some. This table holds some 25,000 clones, around 84% found once. Points on this clone: As yet, its antigen is unknown. Within the sample, other DNA sequences also encode this same CDR3.

The CDR3 has 14 residues. V dropped 6 bases and J dropped 2; count of bases not matched to a gene: 7. Germline V lookup: CDR1 MNHEY, CDR2 SMNVEV (reference sequence). This sequence was found in an adult with mismatch repair-deficient cancer. This chain joins TRBV27 and TRBJ2-7, with 7 positions matching TRBD2. Sequences were derived from PBMCs, sampled before pembrolizumab treatment. CDR3 sequence reads: CASSFGLDAYEQYF. The CDR3 coding sequence is TGTGCCAGCAGCTTCGGACTAGATGCCTACGAGCAGTACTTC.